A selection of T cell receptor beta chains follows, all from one sample in a study of beta chain features in type 1 diabetes. The assay was immunoSEQ multiplex PCR, and TCRdb's table has in-frame clones only and misses some. This sample has approximately 250,000 clones, with over 9.5% found just once. Material for sequencing was naive CD4+ T cells from blood. These receptor sequences come from a woman in her late teens or twenties in good health. Both conserved end residues are part of each CDR3. The order of the fields is D gene, V gene, clone size, J gene, CDR3 DNA, CDR3 protein. A D gene is named only where the DNA matches it firmly. Where a row states a size, it is once, few, many or the class of an expanded clone; other rows omit it.

>NA|TRBV9|NA|TRBJ1-1
TGTGCCAGCAGCGTAGGATCCAACAGGGTTGAAGCTTTCTTT
CASSVGSNRVEAFF
>NA|TRBV15|once|TRBJ1-2
TGTGCCACCAGCAGAGATATTTCAGGGGCCAACTATGGCTACACCTTC
CATSRDISGANYGYTF
>TRBD1|TRBV6-1|NA|TRBJ2-4
TGTGCCAGCAGTGGCTTAGGACAGGCCTACATTCAGTACTTC
CASSGLGQAYIQYF
>NA|TRBV5-1|NA|TRBJ2-1
TGCGCCAGCAGCTTGGATCCCGGGTTCGATGAGCAGTTCTTC
CASSLDPGFDEQFF
>NA|TRBV18|NA|TRBJ2-3
TGTGCCAGCTCACCAATTACGCAGGGTGTAACAGATACGCAGTATTTT
CASSPITQGVTDTQYF
>TRBD2|TRBV2|few|TRBJ2-6
TGTGCCAGCAGTGAACTCGGGCTAGCGGGGAGCTCTGGGGCCAACGTCCTGACTTTC
CASSELGLAGSSGANVLTF
>NA|TRBV5-1|few|TRBJ1-4
TGCGCCAGCAGCTTGGGCAGGGCCACGGAAAAACTGTTTTTT
CASSLGRATEKLFF
>NA|TRBV30|NA|TRBJ1-3
TGTGCCTGGAGTGTAGGGTCAGGGGCATTCTCTGGAAACACCATATATTTT
CAWSVGSGAFSGNTIYF
>TRBD2|TRBV9|NA|TRBJ2-3
TGTGCCAGCAGCGTAGCTCGGCTAGCGGGGGGCACAGATACGCAGTATTTT
CASSVARLAGGTDTQYF
>NA|TRBV30|NA|TRBJ1-1
TGTGCCTGGAGTTATGGAACCAGGGGATTCACTGAAGCTTTCTTT
CAWSYGTRGFTEAFF
>NA|TRBV9|few|TRBJ1-1
TGTGCCAGCAGCGTAGTCCAGGGCACTGAAGCTTTCTTT
CASSVVQGTEAFF
>NA|TRBV6-5|NA|TRBJ1-3
TGTGCCAGCAGTTACTCGTGGGGGCACTCTGGAAACACCATATATTTT
CASSYSWGHSGNTIYF
>NA|TRBV10-3|NA|TRBJ1-2
TGTGCCATCAGTGAGTCTCCCAGGTCCTATGGCTACACCTTC
CAISESPRSYGYTF
>TRBD1|TRBV19|few|TRBJ2-5
TGTGCCAGTAGCCGAACAGGGGTGAGCACGGGGGAGACCCAGTACTTC
CASSRTGVSTGETQYF
>NA|TRBV7-2|NA|TRBJ2-2
TGTGCCAGCAGCTTAGACAGTATCCCCAACACCGGGGAGCTGTTTTTT
CASSLDSIPNTGELFF
>TRBD1|TRBV5-1|few|TRBJ1-5
TGCGCCAGCAGACTTACAGGGGCCGACAATCAGCCCCAGCATTTT
CASRLTGADNQPQHF
>NA|TRBV30|few|TRBJ1-5
TGTGCCTGGAGTGCTTATTCCGGGACACCGTATAGCAATCAGCCCCAGCATTTT
CAWSAYSGTPYSNQPQHF
>TRBD2|TRBV5-1|few|TRBJ2-3
TGCGCCAGCAGCTCAACTTCAATAGGACTAGCGGACTTCAGGGATACGCAGTATTTT
CASSSTSIGLADFRDTQYF
>TRBD1|TRBV19|NA|TRBJ2-1
TGTGCCAGTAGTATAGGGGACAGGGACTGGAGTGAGCAGTTCTTC
CASSIGDRDWSEQFF
>NA|TRBV7-8|NA|TRBJ2-7
TGTGCCAGCACCCCCGCGAGCGACGAGCAGTACTTC
CASTPASDEQYF
>TRBD1|TRBV5-5|few|TRBJ2-7
TGTGCCAGCAGCCCAGGGACAGGGAATGAGCAGTACTTC
CASSPGTGNEQYF
>NA|TRBV19|few|TRBJ2-7
TGTGCCAGTAGTGCAGCTAGCTACGAGCAGTACTTC
CASSAASYEQYF
>NA|TRBV7-6|few|TRBJ2-5
TGTGCCAGCAGCTTAGCGGCGGGCGGGGGCGAGACCCAGTACTTC
CASSLAAGGGETQYF
>NA|TRBV19|NA|TRBJ2-2
TGTGCCAGTCCAAGACAGCGAACCGGGGAGCTGTTTTTT
CASPRQRTGELFF
>TRBD1|TRBV6-6|NA|TRBJ1-4
TGTGCCAGCAGTTCGGGACAGGAGAGAGGAAAACTGTTTTTT
CASSSGQERGKLFF
>TRBD1|TRBV27|few|TRBJ2-3
TGTGCCAGCAGTCCCCTGCTAGGGACAGGGCCGGATACGCAGTATTTT
CASSPLLGTGPDTQYF